This passage covers 18 T cell receptor beta chains from one sample sequenced in a study of lymphopenia after photon versus proton radiotherapy. The method was immunoSEQ multiplex PCR; TCRdb's version includes in-frame clones alone and lacks a portion of them. Of roughly 25,000 clones listed, more than 90% are singletons. The material sequenced was peripheral blood, taken from a patient treated with photon-based radiotherapy. These receptors originate from a woman between 45 and 65 years old with cholangiocarcinoma.

This chain joins TRBV4-1 and TRBJ1-5; D is unclear. This CDR3 has 18 amino acids. Germline loops: CDR1 MGHRA, CDR2 YSYEKL. Between the trimmed V and J ends, which lost 1 base and 1 base, there was a span of 17 bases. The CDR3 here is CASSQGLFGFRSNQPQHF. DNA of the CDR3: TGCGCCAGCAGCCAAGGTCTTTTCGGGTTCAGAAGCAATCAGCCCCAGCATTTT.

V gene TRBV7-1 combines with J gene TRBJ2-2; no reliable D call. TRBV7-1 is an ORF; its function is uncertain. This CDR3 is 16 amino acids long. V shed 4 bases and J shed 4 bases, with 16 bases lying between them. The CDR3 sequence is CASSLGGKVGTGELFF. CDR3 nucleotide sequence: TGTGCCAGCAGCTTAGGCGGAAAGGTCGGCACCGGGGAGCTGTTTTTT.

The chain recombines TRBV10-3 with TRBJ2-3; D gene unclear. Between the trimmed V and J ends, which lost 10 bases and 0 bases, there was a span of 11 bases. Germline V gene lookup returns CDR1 ENHRY and CDR2 SYGVKD. The length of the CDR3 is 13 residues. The CDR3 DNA sequence: TGTGCCACCGACGGCTCTAGCACAGATACGCAGTATTTT. Residues: CATDGSSTDTQYF.

The CDR3 region is CASSIGGQNTEAFF. The CDR3 DNA sequence: TGTGCCAGTAGTATAGGGGGTCAGAACACTGAAGCTTTCTTT. V usage is TRBV19 and J usage is TRBJ1-1; no clear D. The V gene's germline CDR1 is LNHDA and CDR2 SQIVND (reference sequence). V dropped 1 base and J dropped 1 base, with 7 bases sitting between them. This CDR3 has 14 residues.

This clone is a singleton in its sample. This rearrangement joins TRBV4-3 to TRBJ1-5; TRBD1 is a possible D gene (5 bases). Germline V lookup: CDR1 LGHNA, CDR2 YSLEER. The CDR3 runs to 14 residues. V was pared by 3 bases and J by 3 bases, with 9 bases between. The CDR3, as DNA: TGCGCCAGCAGCCAGGGACCGATCAATCAGCCCCAGCATTTT. It translates to CASSQGPINQPQHF.

The V and J genes are TRBV4-3 and TRBJ2-1; no definite D call. The CDR3 extends over 17 amino acids. Trimming cost V 1 base and J 4 bases, with 17 bases left between them. Germline V gene data show CDR1 as LGHNA and CDR2 as YSLEER. The CDR3 region has the DNA TGCGCCAGCAGCCAAGCCCTCCGTAGTCAATCTTACAATGAGCAGTTCTTC. Translation gives CASSQALRSQSYNEQFF.

This clone was recorded only once. V usage is TRBV18 and J usage is TRBJ1-1, with 11 bases that match TRBD1. Germline loops: CDR1 KGHSH, CDR2 LQKENI. CDR3 length: 17 amino acids. V lost 3 bases and J lost 4; bases outside the gene matches: 10. The CDR3 region is CASSPQTPGQGGTEAFF. In DNA, the CDR3 is TGTGCCAGCTCACCTCAAACGCCGGGACAGGGGGGCACTGAAGCTTTCTTT.

The V gene is TRBV5-1, the J gene TRBJ1-6; no clear D. Trimming shortened V by 2 bases and J by 8 bases, and 11 bases separated the two germline ends. CDR3 length equals 14 residues. The V gene's germline CDR1 is SGHRS and CDR2 YFSETQ. CDR3 nucleotide sequence: TGCGCCAGCAGCTTAACACGTTCGGATTCACCCCTCCACTTT. It yields the protein CASSLTRSDSPLHF. The entire variable domain, with the rest obtained from reference TRBV5-1 and TRBJ1-6, is as follows: KAGVTQTPRYLIKTRGQQVTLSCSPISGHRSVSWYQQTPGQGLQFLFEYFSETQRNKGNFPGRFSGRQFSNSRSEMNVSTLELGDSALYLCASSLTRSDSPLHFGNGTRLTVT.

The rearrangement uses TRBV7-9 and TRBJ1-4, with 10 positions matching TRBD1. The trim removed 5 bases at V and 2 bases at J, leaving 2 bases unmatched. CDR1 SEHNR and CDR2 FQNEAQ come from the germline V gene (reference sequence). CDR3 size: 15 residues. The CDR3 sequence is CASSGGQGTNEKLFF. CDR3 in DNA: TGTGCCAGCAGCGGGGGACAGGGGACTAATGAAAAACTGTTTTTT.

The V and J genes are TRBV7-8 and TRBJ1-1; no definite D call. V gave up 5 bases and J gave up 6 bases, with 16 bases separating them. Germline V gene lookup returns CDR1 SGHVS and CDR2 FQNEAQ. CDR3 size: 14 residues. CDR3 sequence (DNA): TGTGCCAGCAGCCCTACCCGGGGTGCGGCTGAAGCTTTCTTT. This sequence encodes CASSPTRGAAEAFF.

This chain links TRBV7-9 with TRBJ1-2, with D possibly matching TRBD1 (5 bases). V dropped 6 bases and J dropped 1 base, with 12 bases sitting between them. Per germline, CDR1 SEHNR and CDR2 FQNEAQ (reference sequence). The CDR3 extends over 14 amino acids. CDR3 sequence (DNA): TGTGCCAGCAGACGTACTGACAGTAACTATGGCTACACCTTC. Amino acid sequence: CASRRTDSNYGYTF.

The J gene is TRBJ1-6, the V gene TRBV7-9; tentative D call: TRBD1 (5 bases). V lost 1 base and J lost 10, with 11 bases in between. The CDR3 contains 14 residues. Per the germline V gene, CDR1 is SEHNR and CDR2 is FQNEAQ (reference sequence). CDR3 sequence (DNA): TGTGCCAGCAGCTTAGACAGGTTGACCTCACCCCTCCACTTT. Protein: CASSLDRLTSPLHF.

The table lists this clone with a count of one. V usage is TRBV18 and J usage is TRBJ2-2; D may be TRBD1 or TRBD2 (5 bases each). The V end was cut by 3 bases, the J end by 1 base, with 18 bases between. This CDR3 comprises 18 residues. In germline, CDR1 is KGHSH, CDR2 LQKENI. The DNA for the CDR3 is TGTGCCAGCTCACCCAACCCCCTGGGGGAATTGAACACCGGGGAGCTGTTTTTT. It codes for CASSPNPLGELNTGELFF.

The rearrangement uses TRBV7-9 and TRBJ1-3; TRBD1 might be the D (6 bases). This CDR3 has 15 residues. V gave up 4 bases and J gave up 3 bases, with 13 bases separating them. Germline V gene sequence: CDR1 SEHNR, CDR2 FQNEAQ (reference sequence). The CDR3 sequence: CASSSFTGSGNTIYF. The CDR3 region has the DNA TGTGCCAGCAGCTCCTTTACAGGGAGTGGAAACACCATATATTTT.

The chain uses TRBV4-3 and TRBJ2-7, with a possible D match to TRBD2 (5 bases). Trimming stripped 2 bases from V and 2 bases from J, with 10 bases between. The CDR3 runs to 14 residues. CDR1 and CDR2 from the germline V gene are LGHNA and YSLEER. The CDR3 sequence: CASSQNDGTYEQYF. The CDR3, as DNA: TGCGCCAGCAGCCAAAACGACGGGACCTACGAGCAGTACTTC.

The chain recombines TRBV7-8 with TRBJ2-2; D might be TRBD1 (5 bases). This CDR3 is built from 17 residues. V was pared by 5 bases and J by 3 bases, with 19 bases between. Germline V gene lookup returns CDR1 SGHVS and CDR2 FQNEAQ. CDR3 in amino acids: CASSPVLGAVDTGELFF. In nucleotides, the CDR3 is TGTGCCAGCAGCCCGGTGCTAGGGGCGGTTGACACCGGGGAGCTGTTTTTT.

The chain is built from TRBV6-5 and TRBJ1-2; the D is unclear. Trimming took off 6 bases at V and 6 bases at J, with 17 bases between the two ends. Germline CDR1 is MNHEY and CDR2 is SVGAGI. The CDR3 runs to 14 residues. The CDR3 reads CASRPPDSRNGYTF. CDR3 in DNA: TGTGCCAGCAGACCCCCGGACTCCCGGAATGGCTACACCTTC.

The chain employs TRBV2 and TRBJ2-7; D is uncertain. Germline V gene sequence: CDR1 SNHLY, CDR2 FYNNEI. CDR3 size: 14 residues. Trimming took 2 bases from V and 6 from J, leaving 14 bases between them. As DNA, the CDR3 is TGTGCCAGCAGTGAAAGGATGGTTAAAGGCGAGCAGTACTTC. Its protein is CASSERMVKGEQYF. Full variable domain (missing parts from reference TRBV2 and TRBJ2-7): EPEVTQTPSHQVTQMGQEVILRCVPISNHLYFYWYRQILGQKVEFLVSFYNNEISEKSEIFDDQFSVERPDGSNFTLKIRSTKLEDSAMYFCASSERMVKGEQYFGPGTRLTVT.